This is a list of T cell receptor beta chains from one sample in a study of blood T cell repertoires in COVID-19. The repertoire was sequenced with immunoSEQ multiplex PCR; TCRdb's copy has only in-frame clones and lacks some. The data show 65,000 to 75,000 clones, 90% seen once. The sequenced material came from peripheral blood. The origin of the receptors is a man between 45 and 60 years old with acute or convalescent COVID-19. CDR3s include the opening cysteine and the closing phenylalanine or tryptophan.

CDR3 protein	V gene	J gene
CASSDRGLSGELFF	TRBV7-3	TRBJ2-2
CASSDSGTGGIRYGYTF	TRBV6-4	TRBJ1-2
CASSLGATQYF	TRBV28	TRBJ2-3
CASSLQGTGNQPQHF	TRBV5-5	TRBJ1-5
CAINRGLNTGELFF	TRBV10-3	TRBJ2-2
CASSLQGMGGYTF	TRBV2	TRBJ1-2
CASSLQGAGGELFF	TRBV7-9	TRBJ2-2
CASSPVGGTEAFF	TRBV2	TRBJ1-1
CSVAIPGLAVYNEQFF	TRBV29-1	TRBJ2-1
CASEGGQGVANTEAFF	TRBV11-3	TRBJ1-1
CASSAGTHSRGQETQYF	TRBV9	TRBJ2-5
CASSIGNRADQPQHF	TRBV7-2	TRBJ1-5
CASSLDRGNSPLHF	TRBV11-2	TRBJ1-6
CASSPQGVTEAFF	TRBV4-3	TRBJ1-1
CAISEGLAGDGTGELFF	TRBV10-3	TRBJ2-2
CASRQHVGEKLFF	TRBV12-3/TRBV12-4	TRBJ1-4
CASSQKNQGLPQETQYF	TRBV4-2	TRBJ2-5
CASRGTSGSTSETQYF	TRBV27	TRBJ2-5
CAQTEGKESNEQFF	TRBV10-3	TRBJ2-1
CTRTGPEAFF	TRBV27	TRBJ1-1
CASSVRRDTEAFF	TRBV2	TRBJ1-1
CASSSTGTGLGTQYF	TRBV6-6	TRBJ2-5
CASSSLWATSYEQYF	TRBV11-2	TRBJ2-7
CASSLRLAGGWGKQYF	TRBV5-4	TRBJ2-3
CASSQHRQGVSPNSPLHF	TRBV4-1	TRBJ1-6
CASSADSGVAGYNEQFF	TRBV6-4	TRBJ2-1
CASSVQGDNQPQHF	TRBV19	TRBJ1-5
CASRDSTDTQYF	TRBV3-1/TRBV3-2	TRBJ2-3
CAWSTGPTKNIQYF	TRBV30	TRBJ2-4
CASSSLGGNTEAFF	TRBV6-5	TRBJ1-1
CASSDRLRTDTQYF	TRBV10-1	TRBJ2-3
CASSLGTSLIADTQYF	TRBV7-2	TRBJ2-3
CASSYSNSQGGFF	TRBV6-2/TRBV6-3	TRBJ2-1
CASSSAQRERNEQFF	TRBV7-3	TRBJ2-1
CASSLAPPAGVIQETQYF	TRBV7-2	TRBJ2-5
CARSRGGLAGVGTGELFF	TRBV4-1	TRBJ2-2
CASSLDRYSGNTIYF	TRBV6-5	TRBJ1-3
CASESGLLGSPLHF	TRBV7-9	TRBJ1-6
CASSVVGVSTGELFF	TRBV5-1	TRBJ2-2
CASSDPGQGLRYTF	TRBV6-5	TRBJ1-2
CASSSGTGGGEQYF	TRBV27	TRBJ2-7
CASSDQVPGELFF	TRBV2	TRBJ2-2
CASSSRDRGEKLFF	TRBV7-9	TRBJ1-4
CASSLATPGLAGGPFTGELFF	TRBV7-2	TRBJ2-2
CASSLSNRRYTDTQYF	TRBV7-9	TRBJ2-3
CASSARTTNTGELFF	TRBV9	TRBJ2-2
CASSLPEPGVTGELFF	TRBV7-9	TRBJ2-2
CASTYSGSKDEQFF	TRBV27	TRBJ2-1
CASSDLRDRVTNYGYTF	TRBV6-1	TRBJ1-2
CASSLGAGQDTQYF	TRBV5-1	TRBJ2-3
CASSEDRRDTQYF	TRBV13	TRBJ2-3
CASSLELGLAASYEQYF	TRBV5-1	TRBJ2-7
CASKGAGTNEKLFF	TRBV28	TRBJ1-4
CASSLDGTGNGGETQYF	TRBV7-2	TRBJ2-5
CASSLGQGAGELFF	TRBV7-2	TRBJ2-2
CASSPWRERTDTQYF	TRBV7-9	TRBJ2-3
CASKKGGLAGEGGTGELFF	TRBV27	TRBJ2-2